The next 12 T cell receptor beta chains were all read from a single sample in a study of blood T cells in healthy people across ages. Primers used in a second PCR of roughly 6 to 11 cycles were a sample-barcoded 5' primer and a J-beta primer mix. TCRdb ran MiXCR on the 5' RACE reads and lists one entry per CDR3 protein. The repertoire holds some 1.5 million distinct CDR3 sequences, roughly 30% seen once, with over 7% in the top ten. Specimen: blood. These TCRs come from a woman between 25 and 40 years old in good health.

The genes are TRBV29-1 and TRBJ2-4; a possible D gene is TRBD2 (5 bases). This CDR3 contains 12 residues. Germline V gene data show CDR1 as SQVTM and CDR2 as ANQGSEA. V lost 0 bases, J lost 8 bases, and 8 bases lay in between. The CDR3 sequence is CSVEETSDIQYF. The CDR3, as DNA: TGCAGCGTTGAAGAAACTAGTGACATTCAGTACTTC.

The sample holds a few counts of this clonotype. This sequence joins TRBV14 and TRBJ2-7; 8 positions agree with TRBD1. V was pared by 1 base and J by 5 bases, with 7 bases of the junction left unmatched. Germline CDR1 and CDR2: SGHDN and FVKESK. The CDR3 covers 15 residues. CDR3 nucleotides: TGTGCCAGCAGCCAAGGGTCAGGCAGGGGGCACGAGCAGTACTTC. Encoded protein: CASSQGSGRGHEQYF.

A word on this clonotype: Possible read error: a much larger clone is one base away. The chain employs TRBV10-2 and TRBJ2-5; D may be TRBD1 (6 bases). The CDR3 contains 14 residues. From germline, CDR1 is WSHSY and CDR2 SAAADI. V lost 8 bases, J lost 11 bases, and 24 bases lay in between. The CDR3 nucleotides are TGCGCCAGCCGAAGGACAGCGTCAACCTACGGGCAGTACTTC. Translated, it gives CASRRTASTYGQYF.

The V gene is TRBV7-3, the J gene TRBJ2-1; no clear D. CDR1 is SGHTA and CDR2 is FQGTGA in the germline V gene. There are 12 residues in the CDR3. Trimming removed 5 bases from V and 6 bases from J, with 8 bases in between. This chain's CDR3 is CASSAYCNEQFF. CDR3 in DNA: TGTGCCAGCAGCGCTTATTGCAATGAGCAGTTCTTC.

The CDR3 loop reads CSARALGGGPQHF. The DNA for the CDR3 is TGCAGTGCTAGGGCCTTGGGAGGAGGGCCCCAGCATTTT. V gene TRBV20-1 combines with J gene TRBJ1-5, with D unresolved. This CDR3 comprises 13 residues. CDR1 is DFQATT and CDR2 is SNEGSKA in the germline V gene (reference sequence). Trimming removed 3 bases at V and 9 bases at J, with 15 bases between.

This chain joins TRBV20-1 and TRBJ1-1; no firm D call. The CDR3 loop spans 16 amino acids. V was clipped by 4 bases and J by 3 bases, with 21 bases between them. Looked up from germline, CDR1 is DFQATT and CDR2 is SNEGSKA (reference sequence). The CDR3 loop is CSANDDEEARDTEAFF. The CDR3 DNA sequence: TGCAGTGCTAACGACGACGAGGAGGCTCGGGACACTGAAGCTTTCTTT.

The J gene is TRBJ1-2, the V gene TRBV6-1; tentatively, D is TRBD1 (6 bases). The V end was cut by 0 bases, the J end by 3 bases, with 11 bases between. This CDR3 comprises 15 residues. Germline V gene sequence: CDR1 MNHNS, CDR2 SASEGT. CDR3 residues: CASSEAPGGHYGYTF. CDR3 sequence (DNA): TGTGCCAGCAGTGAAGCTCCCGGGGGCCACTATGGCTACACCTTC.

This chain uses TRBV20-1 with TRBJ2-1; D remains ambiguous. CDR3 length: 14 amino acids. Germline V CDR1 and CDR2: DFQATT, SNEGSKA (reference sequence). The V end lost 3 bases, the J end lost 0 bases, and 9 bases lay between the germline ends. The CDR3 here is CSASGINSYNEQFF. In DNA, the CDR3 is TGCAGTGCTAGTGGGATTAACTCCTACAATGAGCAGTTCTTC.

This chain joins TRBV7-2 and TRBJ2-4; TRBD2 agrees at 11 bases. CDR1 is SGHTA, CDR2 FQGNSA, per germline. The CDR3 is made up of 16 amino acids. J was trimmed by 8 bases and V by 4 bases; bases with no gene match: 10. DNA of the CDR3: TGTGCCAGCAGCTACCCACTAGCGGGGGCGGGGGACATTCAGTACTTC. It encodes CASSYPLAGAGDIQYF.

Concerning this clonotype: This may be a read error: a much more frequent sequence differs by one nucleotide. The chain uses TRBV20-1 and TRBJ2-7; 7 positions agree with TRBD1. Per the germline V gene, CDR1 is DFQATT and CDR2 is SNEGSKA (reference sequence). This CDR3 region has 13 residues. The CDR3 DNA is TGCAGGGCAGGGGGACCCAGCTCCTACGAGCAGTACTTC. Translated, it gives CRAGGPSSYEQYF.

The chain is built from TRBV29-1 and TRBJ2-2, with D uncertain. V lost 5 bases and J lost 2, with 6 bases in between. In germline, CDR1 is SQVTM, CDR2 ANQGSEA. The CDR3 sequence is 12 residues long. CDR3 DNA: TGCAGCGTTAGACACAACACCGGGGAGCTGTTTTTT. This gives the protein CSVRHNTGELFF.

J is TRBJ2-1 and V is TRBV7-9; tentatively, D is TRBD2 (5 bases). Trimming pared 5 bases from V and 13 bases from J, leaving 27 bases between. CDR3 length: 16 amino acids. Looked up from germline, CDR1 is SEHNR and CDR2 is FQNEAQ (reference sequence). The CDR3 is CASSDTDRLGGGYQFF. In DNA, the CDR3 is TGTGCCAGCAGCGATACAGATCGGTTAGGCGGAGGTTACCAGTTCTTC.